These T cell receptor beta chains were read from a single sample in a study of T-cell memory formation after mild COVID-19. TCRdb re-analysed the 5' RACE reads in MiXCR, keeping a single row per CDR3 protein. Among about 250,000 distinct CDR3 sequences listed, 15% were seen once. The source material was PBMCs or a T cell subset sorted from them (not recorded which). Receptor source: an adult woman who had mild COVID-19 (a few samples of this study predate the infection). Cell type and time point are not known. The CDR3 runs from the conserved cysteine through the conserved F or W. The D gene is left open where the match is weak. Size is stated for part of the rows, as once, few or many counts, or as a class when the clone is expanded.

TRBD1	13	TRBV5-1	many	TRBJ1-2	CASSLDREYGYTF	TGCGCCAGCAGCTTAGACAGGGAATATGGCTACACCTTC
TRBD1	15	TRBV2	few	TRBJ1-5	CASSSRGRSNQPQHF	TGTGCCAGCAGCAGCAGGGGGAGGAGCAATCAGCCCCAGCATTTT
TRBD2	11	TRBV9	NA	TRBJ2-1	CASSGGGEQFF	TGTGCCAGCAGCGGCGGGGGTGAGCAGTTCTTC
NA	12	TRBV25-1	NA	TRBJ2-1	CASSAGYNEQFF	TGTGCCAGCAGTGCAGGCTACAATGAGCAGTTCTTC
TRBD2	16	TRBV7-3	NA	TRBJ2-3	CASSYKAGGSTDTQYF	TGTGCCAGCAGCTACAAAGCGGGGGGTAGCACAGATACGCAGTATTTT
NA	15	TRBV7-2	few	TRBJ2-1	CASSLTRDSTNEQFF	TGTGCCAGCAGCCTCACTCGGGACTCGACCAATGAGCAGTTCTTC
TRBD1	14	TRBV12-3/TRBV12-4	few	TRBJ1-1	CASRAETGGTEAFF	TGTGCCAGCAGAGCCGAGACAGGGGGGACTGAAGCTTTCTTT
NA	14	TRBV20-1	NA	TRBJ2-1	CSARVYGRGDEQFF	TGCAGTGCTAGAGTCTACGGGAGAGGCGATGAGCAGTTCTTC
NA	11	TRBV5-1	many	TRBJ2-1	CASSSDNEQFF	TGCGCCAGCAGCTCAGACAATGAGCAGTTCTTC
NA	16	TRBV10-3	NA	TRBJ2-5	CAISMSSAKGGETQYF	TGTGCCATCAGTATGTCTTCTGCGAAGGGTGGAGAGACCCAGTACTTC
NA	14	TRBV11-3	few	TRBJ2-7	CASSFSGSSSEQYF	TGTGCCAGCAGCTTTTCAGGGTCATCCAGCGAGCAGTACTTC
TRBD2	16	TRBV6-5	few	TRBJ2-3	CASRLLAASSTDTQYF	TGTGCCAGCAGACTGCTAGCGGCCTCTAGCACAGATACGCAGTATTTT
NA	13	TRBV29-1	NA	TRBJ1-2	CSATTGTRYGYTF	TGCAGCGCAACCACCGGGACACGTTATGGCTACACCTTC
NA	14	TRBV20-1	NA	TRBJ1-2	CSAREGTRTGDYTF	TGCAGTGCTAGAGAGGGGACACGTACGGGCGACTACACCTTC
NA	14	TRBV7-2	few	TRBJ2-1	CASSLRGAVNEQFF	TGTGCCAGCAGCTTAAGGGGGGCGGTCAATGAGCAGTTCTTC
TRBD1	17	TRBV4-2	many	TRBJ1-2	CASSQGSEQGARYGYTF	TGTGCCAGCAGCCAAGGTAGCGAACAGGGGGCGCGATATGGCTACACCTTC
TRBD2	16	TRBV7-9	NA	TRBJ2-3	CASSLPISGSGDTQYF	TGTGCCAGCAGCTTACCGATTAGCGGGAGCGGGGATACGCAGTATTTT
NA	14	TRBV9	few	TRBJ2-2	CATTRGTNTGELFF	TGTGCCACGACCCGGGGGACGAACACCGGGGAGCTGTTTTTT